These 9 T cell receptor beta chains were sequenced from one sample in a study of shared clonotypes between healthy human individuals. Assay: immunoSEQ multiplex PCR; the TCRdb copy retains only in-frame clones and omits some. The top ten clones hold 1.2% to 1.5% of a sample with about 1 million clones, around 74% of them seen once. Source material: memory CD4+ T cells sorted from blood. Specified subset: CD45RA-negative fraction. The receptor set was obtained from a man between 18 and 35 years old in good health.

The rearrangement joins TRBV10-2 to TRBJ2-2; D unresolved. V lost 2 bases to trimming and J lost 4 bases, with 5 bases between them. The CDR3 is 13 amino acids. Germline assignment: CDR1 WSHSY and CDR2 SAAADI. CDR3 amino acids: CASSEQATGELFF. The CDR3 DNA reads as TGCGCCAGCAGTGAGCAGGCCACCGGGGAGCTGTTTTTT.

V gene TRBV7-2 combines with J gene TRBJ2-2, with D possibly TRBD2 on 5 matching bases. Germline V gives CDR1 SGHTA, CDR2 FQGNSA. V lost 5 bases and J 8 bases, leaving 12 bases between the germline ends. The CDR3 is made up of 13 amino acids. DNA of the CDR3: TGTGCCAGCAGCGAGGCTAGCCCGGGGGAGCTGTTTTTT. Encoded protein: CASSEASPGELFF.

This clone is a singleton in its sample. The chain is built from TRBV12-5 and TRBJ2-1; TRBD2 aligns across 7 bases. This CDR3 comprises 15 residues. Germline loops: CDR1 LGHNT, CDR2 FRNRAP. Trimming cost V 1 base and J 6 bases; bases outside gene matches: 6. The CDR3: CASGLGAGPTNEQFF. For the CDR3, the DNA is TGTGCTAGTGGTTTGGGAGCGGGACCTACCAATGAGCAGTTCTTC.

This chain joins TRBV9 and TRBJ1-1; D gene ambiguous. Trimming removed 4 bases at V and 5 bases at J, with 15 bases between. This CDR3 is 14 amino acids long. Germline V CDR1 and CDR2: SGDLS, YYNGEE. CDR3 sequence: CASSPLTWGTEAFF. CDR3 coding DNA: TGTGCCAGCAGCCCATTGACATGGGGTACTGAAGCTTTCTTT.

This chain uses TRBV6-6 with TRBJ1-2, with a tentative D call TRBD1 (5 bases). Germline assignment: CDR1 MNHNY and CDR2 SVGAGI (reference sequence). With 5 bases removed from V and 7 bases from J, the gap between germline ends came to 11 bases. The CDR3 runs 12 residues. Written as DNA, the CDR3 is TGTGCCAGCAGTACCCCTCAGGGTGGCTACACCTTC. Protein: CASSTPQGGYTF.

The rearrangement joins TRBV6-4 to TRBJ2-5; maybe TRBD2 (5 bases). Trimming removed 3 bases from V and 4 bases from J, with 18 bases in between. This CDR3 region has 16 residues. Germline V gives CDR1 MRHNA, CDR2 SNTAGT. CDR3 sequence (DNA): TGTGCCAGCAGTGATGAAGGATTCGAGGGCTTAGAGACCCAGTACTTC. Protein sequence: CASSDEGFEGLETQYF.

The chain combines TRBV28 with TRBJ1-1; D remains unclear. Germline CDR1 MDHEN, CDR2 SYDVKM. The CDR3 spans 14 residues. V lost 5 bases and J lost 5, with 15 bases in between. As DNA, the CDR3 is TGTGCCAGCAGTCAAAGGGCCGGGGTGACTGAAGCTTTCTTT. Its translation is CASSQRAGVTEAFF.

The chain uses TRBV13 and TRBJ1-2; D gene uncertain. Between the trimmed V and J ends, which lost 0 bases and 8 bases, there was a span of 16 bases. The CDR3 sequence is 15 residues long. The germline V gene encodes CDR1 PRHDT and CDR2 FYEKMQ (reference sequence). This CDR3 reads CASSLGIRTANGYTF. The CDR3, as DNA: TGTGCCAGCAGCTTAGGCATAAGGACGGCTAACGGCTACACCTTC.

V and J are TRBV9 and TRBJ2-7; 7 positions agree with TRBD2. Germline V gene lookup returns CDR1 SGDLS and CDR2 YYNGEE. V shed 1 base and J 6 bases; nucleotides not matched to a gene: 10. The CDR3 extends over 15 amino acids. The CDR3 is CASSVRGGSLGEQYF. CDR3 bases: TGTGCCAGCAGCGTAAGGGGCGGGAGCCTCGGCGAGCAGTACTTC. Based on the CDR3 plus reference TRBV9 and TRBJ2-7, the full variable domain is DSGVTQTPKHLITATGQRVTLRCSPRSGDLSVYWYQQSLDQGLQFLIQYYNGEERAKGNILERFSAQQFPDLHSELNLSSLELGDSALYFCASSVRGGSLGEQYFGPGTRLTVT.